This T cell receptor (beta chain) was retrieved from a study of Ad26.COV2.S vaccination and SARS-CoV-2 variants. Findings and limits, study-wide: Vaccinated and placebo-treated recipients had similar non-spike TCR breadth.

Treatment meaning: some 19 received Ad26.COV2.S at low or high dose, single or two shots; roughly five received placebo; per-sample allocation not given. Sampling was performed 63 days after the first vaccine or placebo injection. Vaccination used an Ad26 vector expressing Wuhan-strain SARS-CoV-2 spike. Assay: immunoSEQ multiplex PCR; the TCRdb copy retains only in-frame clones and omits some. The sample lists 200,000 to 300,000 clones; 88% were seen once. Concerning this clone itself: What it binds is unknown.

Germline loops: CDR1 SGHDN, CDR2 FVKESK. The CDR3 runs 15 residues. Trimming at V came to 4 bases and at J to 5 bases, leaving 4 bases not matched to a gene. This chain links TRBV14 with TRBJ2-5; 13 bases map to TRBD2. This sequence was found in a person between 18 and 65 years old who received the Ad26.COV2.S COVID-19 vaccine or a placebo. The input for sequencing was peripheral blood, taken in a trial of Ad26.COV2.S vaccine versus placebo. The CDR3 sequence: CASSPGLAGVETQYF. The DNA for the CDR3 is TGTGCCAGCAGCCCCGGACTAGCGGGGGTCGAGACCCAGTACTTC.